The clone carrying this T cell receptor (beta chain) was picked up one time. What it recognizes is unknown. Germline lookup yields CDR1 LGHDT and CDR2 YNNKEL (reference sequence). CDR3 length equals 15 residues. V was clipped by 7 bases and J by 8 bases; unmatched bases: 10. Clones were sequenced by immunoSEQ multiplex PCR, and TCRdb holds only the in-frame ones, with some missing. The sample consists of approximately 22,000 clones, approximately 77% of them appearing once. Antigen-specific CD4+ T cell clonotypes were called by their expansion after viral peptide-pool culture in ViraFEST. The culture ran for approximately 9 days before CD4+ T cells were isolated. All vaccine recipients tested negative for nucleocapsid antibodies and had never contracted SARS-CoV-2 infection. These data belong to a study of vaccination effects on CD4 cells after COVID-19.

The origin of this receptor is a human donor who received a COVID-19 vaccine. The material was CD4+ T cells from PBMCs cultured with HCoV-NL63 spike peptides, obtained before COVID-19 vaccination. V and J are TRBV3-1 (or the pseudogene TRBV3-2) and TRBJ1-4, with TRBD1 matching over 10 bases. In DNA, the CDR3 is TGTGCCAGCACCGGGAGGACAGGGGGGAACGAAAAACTGTTTTTT. This translates into CASTGRTGGNEKLFF.